Each of the 21 T cell receptor beta chains below was sequenced from the same sample in a study of T cells in women clearing cervical HPV infection. Profiling relied on immunoSEQ multiplex PCR, and the TCRdb table lists in-frame clones only, not all of them. In all, the sample yields more than 20,000 clones. The sequenced sample was blood buffy coat. These TCRs come from a woman between 18 and 70 years old with a cervical HPV16 infection that either progressed to CIN3+ or cleared (not recorded which).

A word on this clone: Read data end 3 residues before the CDR3 end; the end is taken from the germline J gene. The chain recombines TRBV20-1 with TRBJ1-2, with 8 bases that match TRBD1. The trim removed 7 bases at V and 5 bases at J, leaving 12 bases unmatched. The germline V gene encodes CDR1 DFQATT and CDR2 SNEGSKA (reference sequence). The CDR3 runs 14 residues. Partial CDR3 DNA: TGCAGTGTTTATACAGGGGGACTAAATTATGGC. Translated, it gives CSVYTGGLNYG. Given in full, the CDR3 is CSVYTGGLNYGYTF.

Worth noting for this clone: The read ends 3 residues before the CDR3 terminus; that terminus is restored from the germline J gene. This chain connects TRBV29-1 to TRBJ2-7, with D possibly being TRBD1 (6 bases). Germline V lookup: CDR1 SQVTM, CDR2 ANQGSEA. This CDR3 is 11 amino acids long. Trimming pared 7 bases from V and 6 bases from J, leaving 13 bases between. This CDR3 is CSAEDSTEQYF. The covered CDR3 bases are TGCAGCGCCGAGGACAGCACCGAG.

Details on this clone: The CDR3 goes on 3 residues after the read ends, and that part is filled in from the germline J gene. V and J are TRBV18 and TRBJ2-3; possible D gene TRBD2, 7 bases. The CDR3 has 14 residues. V was trimmed by 3 bases and J by 6 bases, leaving 13 bases between them. The germline V gene encodes CDR1 KGHSH and CDR2 LQKENI. CDR3 sequence: CASSPTGGGDTQYF. The part of the CDR3 DNA that was read is TGTGCCAGCTCACCTACTGGCGGGGGCGATACG.

As to this clone: The observed sequence ends 3 residues before the CDR3 terminus, with the missing tail filled in from the germline J gene. The rearrangement links TRBV20-1 to TRBJ2-5; D perhaps matches TRBD2 (6 bases). V was cut by 5 bases and J by 0 bases, with 10 bases left in between. Germline V gives CDR1 DFQATT, CDR2 SNEGSKA (reference sequence). CDR3 size: 13 residues. The part of the CDR3 DNA that was read is TGCAGTGCTGCGGCGGGATACCAAGAGACC. It specifies CSAAAGYQET. From start to end, the CDR3 is CSAAAGYQETQYF.

Note on this clone: The read stops 3 residues short of the end of the CDR3; the missing end is completed from the germline J gene. J is TRBJ2-7 and V is TRBV19; TRBD1 might be the D (5 bases). The CDR3 runs 14 residues. The germline gives CDR1 LNHDA, CDR2 SQIVND (reference sequence). Deletions cut 11 bases from V and 5 bases from J, with 22 bases between. This CDR3 is CASQTGSSGNEQYF. The CDR3 DNA, read in part, is TGTGCCTCCCAGACCGGGTCTTCAGGGAACGAG.

With regard to this clone: Coverage ceases 3 residues before the CDR3 finishes, and the germline J gene fills in the end. The chain carries TRBV2 and TRBJ2-3, with 7 bases that match TRBD2. The V gene end was trimmed by 2 bases and the J gene end by 1 base; junction bases not matched to a gene: 3. The CDR3 contains 15 residues. CDR1 SNHLY and CDR2 FYNNEI come from the germline V gene. CDR3 in amino acids: CASSERLAGTDTQYF. The sequenced part of the CDR3 DNA is TGTGCCAGCAGTGAAAGGCTAGCGGGCACAGATACG.

In regard to this clone: The read ends 3 residues before the CDR3 terminus; that terminus is restored from the germline J gene. The chain is built from TRBV7-3 and TRBJ2-5, with D uncertain. V was trimmed by 4 bases and J by 5 bases, leaving 8 bases between them. The germline CDR1 and CDR2 sequences are SGHTA and FQGTGA. The length of the CDR3 is 12 residues. This CDR3 is CASSSLVETQYF. Partial CDR3 DNA: TGTGCCAGCAGCTCCCTAGTGGAGACC.

Points on this clone: The missing CDR3 end, 3 residues past where the read stops, is filled in from the germline J gene. The chain uses TRBV7-6 and TRBJ2-3; weak D call: TRBD1 (6 bases). Germline V gene sequence: CDR1 SGHVS, CDR2 FNYEAQ. This CDR3 is built from 14 residues. CDR3 in amino acids: CASSLGAGEETQYF. The sequenced CDR3 bases are TGTGCCAGCAGCTTAGGGGCAGGGGAAGAGACG.

In the case of this clone: The CDR3 end is not reached by the read, which stops 3 residues before it; the germline J gene fills it in. The gene calls are TRBV19 and TRBJ1-1, with D possibly matching TRBD1 (5 bases). Germline V CDR1 and CDR2: LNHDA, SQIVND (reference sequence). V was cut by 4 bases and J by 1 base, with 13 bases left in between. This CDR3 has 15 amino acids. The CDR3 spells CASSSGQGSNTEAFF. The CDR3 DNA, read in part, is TGTGCCAGTAGTAGCGGCCAGGGATCGAACACTGAA.

In the case of this clone: The read is 3 residues too short to cover the CDR3 end, so that end is filled in from the germline J gene. The chain carries TRBV6-2 or TRBV6-3 and TRBJ1-1; 7 positions agree with TRBD1. The CDR3 runs to 15 residues. Germline V CDR1 and CDR2: MNHEY, SVGEGT. The junction had 14 bases not matched to a gene; V was cut back by 8 bases and J by 5 bases. CDR3 bases read: TGTGCCAGCGGTAATCCTTCAGGGGGACGAACTGAA. Its translation is CASGNPSGGRTE. The complete CDR3 reads CASGNPSGGRTEAFF.

On this clone itself: Read sequence stops 3 residues before the CDR3 end, and the germline J gene provides the missing end. The gene calls are TRBV6-2 or TRBV6-3 and TRBJ2-3, with D perhaps given as TRBD1 or TRBD2 (5 bases each). Germline values: CDR1 MNHEY, CDR2 SVGEGT. CDR3 length equals 15 residues. The covered CDR3 bases are TGTGCCAGCAGCATCCTAGGGGCAATAGGGGAGACG. Amino acids: CASSILGAIGET. The CDR3 in full is CASSILGAIGETQYF.

As to this clone: The CDR3 goes on 3 residues after the read ends, and that part is filled in from the germline J gene. The chain joins TRBV19 to TRBJ1-2, with 9 nucleotides matching TRBD1. CDR3 length: 13 amino acids. Germline loops: CDR1 LNHDA, CDR2 SQIVND (reference sequence). Partial CDR3 DNA: TGTGCCAGCCGGGACAGGGACACCTACGAC. Protein sequence: CASRDRDTYD. Given in full, the CDR3 is CASRDRDTYDYTF.

In regard to this clone: The CDR3 is cut off 3 residues early in the read; its end comes from the germline J gene. The gene calls are TRBV2 and TRBJ2-2; 9 bases align to TRBD1. Germline V gene lookup returns CDR1 SNHLY and CDR2 FYNNEI. The CDR3 is 19 residues long. The CDR3 bases that were read are TGTGCCAGCAGTGTAGTAGGCAAGATTGGGACAGGGCCCAATGAAAAG. Translation: CASSVVGKIGTGPNEK. The CDR3 in its entirety is CASSVVGKIGTGPNEKLFF.

The CDR3 sequence: CASRLDISTNEKLFF. CDR3 bases read: TGTGCCAGCAGGCTGGACATCTCAACTAATGAAAAA. The genes are TRBV2 and TRBJ1-4, with D maybe TRBD1 (5 bases). The read ends 3 residues early relative to the CDR3; the germline J gene fills the gap. The CDR3 sequence is 15 residues long. Trimming stripped 6 bases from V and 0 bases from J, with 11 bases between. CDR1 and CDR2 (germline): SNHLY, FYNNEI.

Worth noting for this clone: An end of the junction differs from the germline gene, which may be a read error. The read terminates 3 residues before the CDR3 end, so the remaining end is supplied by the germline J gene. The rearrangement links TRBV7-7 to TRBJ2-2; the D gene is possibly TRBD2 (5 bases). The V gene's germline CDR1 is SSHAT and CDR2 FNYEAQ (reference sequence). This CDR3 has 16 residues. CDR3 DNA, as far as it was read: TGTGCTAGCAGCCGAACTAGGGAATTGGGGACCGGGGAG. Translating it yields CASSRTRELGTGE. The whole CDR3 sequence reads CASSRTRELGTGELFF.

Concerning this clone: The read ends 3 residues early relative to the CDR3; the germline J gene fills the gap. The chain carries TRBV29-1 and TRBJ1-1, with 7 bases aligning to TRBD1. The CDR3 has 13 amino acids. Per germline, CDR1 SQVTM and CDR2 ANQGSEA. The junction had 4 bases not matched to a gene; V was cut back by 5 bases and J by 1 base. The sequenced part of the CDR3 DNA is TGCAGCGTTCTTCGGGACAGGAACACTGAA. The encoded protein is CSVLRDRNTE. Given in full, the CDR3 is CSVLRDRNTEAFF.

On this clone itself: The read comes to an end 3 residues before the CDR3 does, leaving the germline J gene to fill in the end. The chain has TRBV18 and TRBJ1-1, with a possible D match to TRBD1 (5 bases). Per germline, CDR1 KGHSH and CDR2 LQKENI. This CDR3 is built from 15 residues. The V gene lost 1 base and the J gene lost 4 bases, with 13 bases spanning the gap. The chain's CDR3 is CASSPRAGKGTEAFF. The sequenced CDR3 bases are TGTGCCAGCTCACCACGGGCAGGGAAGGGCACTGAA. Supplemented by reference TRBV18 and TRBJ1-1, the full variable domain reads NAGVMQNPRHLVRRRGQEARLRCSPMKGHSHVYWYRQLPEEGLKFMVYLQKENIIDESGMPKERFSAEFPKEGPSILRIQQVVRGDSAAYFCASSPRAGKGTEAFFGQGTRLTVV.

Turning to this clone: The read ends 3 residues early relative to the CDR3; the germline J gene fills the gap. This chain links TRBV18 with TRBJ2-5; TRBD2 aligns across 11 bases. Germline loops: CDR1 KGHSH, CDR2 LQKENI. V shed 6 bases and J 0 bases; nucleotides not matched to a gene: 9. This CDR3 is built from 17 residues. The CDR3 protein is CASSSRSTSGNQETQYF. CDR3 DNA, as far as it was read: TGTGCCAGCTCCTCGAGATCGACTAGCGGGAACCAAGAGACC.

About this clone itself: The read terminates 3 residues ahead of where the CDR3 ends, so the germline J gene completes it. The rearrangement uses TRBV2 and TRBJ1-2; D is perhaps TRBD1 (5 bases). Germline assignment: CDR1 SNHLY and CDR2 FYNNEI. This CDR3 is 16 amino acids long. CDR3 region: CASTDRDWISSYDYTF. The sequenced CDR3 bases are TGTGCCAGCACCGACCGGGACTGGATTAGCTCCTACGAC.

As concerns this clone: The read comes to an end 3 residues before the CDR3 does, leaving the germline J gene to fill in the end. The chain recombines TRBV5-1 with TRBJ1-1; the match to TRBD1 covers 7 bases. CDR1 is SGHRS and CDR2 is YFSETQ in the germline V gene. The CDR3 has 15 amino acids. With 6 bases clipped from V and 1 base from J, the junction kept 9 bases outside the gene matches. CDR3 DNA, as far as it was read: TGCGCCAGCACCGAGGGGGCCTACCCGAACACTGAA. The encoded protein is CASTEGAYPNTE. The entire CDR3 reads CASTEGAYPNTEAFF.

Comment on this clone: The CDR3 extends 3 residues past the end of the read, so its final part is completed from the germline J gene. The J gene is TRBJ1-5, the V gene TRBV20-1; 7 nucleotides line up with TRBD1. CDR3 length: 16 residues. The germline gives CDR1 DFQATT, CDR2 SNEGSKA (reference sequence). J gave up 6 bases and V 4 bases, and 15 bases lay outside the gene matches. The CDR3 bases that were read are TGCAGTGCTACAGGGGGACGCCCGGGGGTAGGTCAGCCC. Translated: CSATGGRPGVGQP. The entire CDR3 protein reads CSATGGRPGVGQPQHF.